These 16 T cell receptor beta chains came from one sample sequenced in a study of CD8+CD57+ T cells in acquired aplastic anemia. Genomic DNA constituted the template upon which TCR beta VDJ and CDR3 profiling was performed. TCRdb reprocessed the reads via MiXCR and lists one record per CDR3 protein. The repertoire consists of about 180,000 distinct CDR3 sequences, with approximately 45% occurring once and the leading ten covering 2.5% to 3.5%. The sample was sorted CD4+, CD8+, or CD8+CD57+ T cells (not recorded which) from PBMCs. The receptors derive from a human donor in good health.

This clonotype was seen a few times. This chain uses TRBV20-1 with TRBJ1-6; D is ambiguous. The CDR3 has 12 residues. Germline CDR1 and CDR2: DFQATT and SNEGSKA (reference sequence). The V gene lost 3 bases and the J gene lost 9 bases, with 9 bases spanning the gap. The CDR3 nucleotides are TGCAGTGCTAGGGTGGGGATTTCACCCCTCCACTTT. Its translation: CSARVGISPLHF.

The chain joins TRBV7-8 to TRBJ2-5; TRBD2 is a possible D gene (6 bases). Germline CDR1 SGHVS, CDR2 FQNEAQ. V lost 5 bases to trimming and J lost 0 bases, with 19 bases between them. This CDR3 has 17 residues. The CDR3 spells CASSIRGGTANQETQYF. The CDR3 coding sequence is TGTGCCAGCAGCATACGCGGAGGGACGGCAAACCAAGAGACCCAGTACTTC.

In this sample, this clonotype turned up once. The rearrangement joins TRBV7-2 to TRBJ2-7, with unresolved D. Per the germline V gene, CDR1 is SGHTA and CDR2 is FQGNSA. The CDR3 runs to 11 residues. V shed 3 bases and J shed 10 bases, with 10 bases lying between them. The CDR3 region is CASSFSAFQYF. CDR3 DNA sequence: TGTGCCAGCAGCTTCTCGGCATTCCAGTACTTC.

About this clonotype itself: Possible read error: a much larger clone is one base away. This chain links TRBV10-1 with TRBJ2-1, with TRBD2 matching 7 bases. Germline CDR1 and CDR2: WNHNN and SYGVQD (reference sequence). This CDR3 spans 15 amino acids. The V and J ends lost 9 bases and 2 bases, in that order; junction bases with no gene match: 10. The CDR3 sequence is CASYRIAGAYNEQFF. Here the CDR3 DNA reads TGCGCCAGTTACAGGATAGCGGGCGCCTACAATGAGCAGTTCTTC.

The sample holds one count of this clonotype. The chain recombines TRBV7-6 with TRBJ2-7; D may be TRBD1 or TRBD2 (6 bases each). The J call may be mistaken, given a closer DNA end match to TRBJ2-1. The CDR3 covers 16 residues. Germline V gene sequence: CDR1 SGHVS, CDR2 FNYEAQ. CDR3: CASSPTGGVGYNEQFF. The CDR3 DNA reads as TGTGCCAGCAGCCCCACCGGGGGCGTAGGGTACAATGAGCAGTTCTTC.

This clonotype has at least ten counts. The gene calls are TRBV5-1 and TRBJ2-7, with 9 bases lining up with TRBD1. The V segment lost 4 bases and the J segment 6 bases; nucleotides outside the gene matches: 14. The CDR3 is made up of 16 amino acids. Germline CDR1 reads SGHRS; CDR2 reads YFSETQ. The CDR3 DNA reads TGCGCCAGCAGCCGACGCCCGGGACAGGGCGAATTCGAGCAGTACTTC. Protein sequence: CASSRRPGQGEFEQYF. Together with reference TRBV5-1 and TRBJ2-7, the CDR3 gives the full variable domain: KAGVTQTPRYLIKTRGQQVTLSCSPISGHRSVSWYQQTPGQGLQFLFEYFSETQRNKGNFPGRFSGRQFSNSRSEMNVSTLELGDSALYLCASSRRPGQGEFEQYFGPGTRLTVT.

The V gene is TRBV19, the J gene TRBJ2-3; TRBD1 might be the D (5 bases). This CDR3 is 14 amino acids long. V was clipped by 3 bases and J by 2 bases, with 9 bases between them. Germline loops: CDR1 LNHDA, CDR2 SQIVND (reference sequence). The CDR3 DNA reads TGTGCCAGTAGTATCGACAGACCCACAGATACGCAGTATTTT. This sequence encodes CASSIDRPTDTQYF.

The J gene is TRBJ2-1, the V gene TRBV19, with 7 bases matching TRBD2. The trim removed 5 bases at V and 5 bases at J, leaving 9 bases unmatched. CDR1 is LNHDA and CDR2 is SQIVND in the germline V gene (reference sequence). The CDR3 is made up of 15 amino acids. The CDR3 DNA follows: TGTGCCAGTAGTCCCGAGGGACTACCAGACAATGAGCAGTTCTTC. This encodes CASSPEGLPDNEQFF.

The J gene is TRBJ2-7, the V gene TRBV10-2; 8 bases are a match to TRBD2. The J segment lost 7 bases and the V segment lost 3 bases, leaving 17 bases of the junction unmatched. The CDR3 spans 17 residues. Germline V gives CDR1 WSHSY, CDR2 SAAADI. CDR3: CASSERSGSYRRREQYF. CDR3 nucleotide sequence: TGCGCCAGCAGTGAAAGAAGCGGGAGCTACAGAAGACGAGAGCAGTACTTC.

The genes are TRBV20-1 and TRBJ2-7; D is possibly TRBD1 (5 bases). Germline CDR1 is DFQATT and CDR2 is SNEGSKA (reference sequence). V dropped 1 base and J dropped 3 bases, with 13 bases sitting between them. The CDR3 covers 14 residues. CDR3 in amino acids: CSARGQGGVYEQYF. The CDR3 DNA reads as TGCAGTGCTAGAGGGCAGGGTGGGGTCTACGAGCAGTACTTC.

A note on this clonotype: One base away lies a much larger clone, so this may be a sequencing read error. This chain joins TRBV12-3 or TRBV12-4 and TRBJ2-5; possible D gene TRBD2, 5 bases. This CDR3 has 14 amino acids. With 7 bases removed from V and 1 base from J, the gap between germline ends came to 13 bases. The CDR3 spells CASNSTSFQETQYF. CDR3 nucleotides: TGTGCCAGCAATTCCACTAGTTTCCAAGAGACCCAGTACTTC.

This clonotype was found a few times. The V and J genes are TRBV25-1 and TRBJ2-1; D not resolved. Trimming left V 3 bases short and J 4 bases short, with 7 bases between. The germline V gene has CDR1 MGHDK and CDR2 SYGVNS. The CDR3 runs to 13 residues. CDR3 bases: TGTGCCAGCAGTGATGCCGGGTACAATGAGCAGTTCTTC. Amino acids: CASSDAGYNEQFF.

This clonotype was found many times. DNA for the CDR3: TGTGCCAGCAGCCCGATCGGGCTGAGCTATGGCTACACCTTC. Its translation is CASSPIGLSYGYTF. This rearrangement joins TRBV9 to TRBJ1-2; D uncertain. Trimming stripped 4 bases from V and 4 bases from J, with 14 bases between. Germline CDR1 reads SGDLS; CDR2 reads YYNGEE. The CDR3 consists of 14 residues.

The genes are TRBV20-1 and TRBJ2-1; a weak D match, TRBD1 (5 bases). The V end lost 4 bases, the J end lost 8 bases, and 18 bases lay between the germline ends. In germline, CDR1 is DFQATT, CDR2 SNEGSKA (reference sequence). This CDR3 is built from 14 residues. The CDR3: CSAKKAQGSHEQFF. DNA of the CDR3: TGCAGTGCTAAAAAGGCGCAGGGTTCGCATGAGCAGTTCTTC.

The DNA of the CDR3 is TGCGCCAGCAGCTTGGCGGTGGGACAGCCCCAGCATTTT. This translates into CASSLAVGQPQHF. V gene TRBV5-1 combines with J gene TRBJ1-5; D is undetermined. Trimming removed 0 bases at V and 7 bases at J, with 8 bases between. Looked up from germline, CDR1 is SGHRS and CDR2 is YFSETQ. The CDR3 runs to 13 residues.

The CDR3 region is CASSSYTREAFF. The CDR3 DNA sequence: TGTGCCAGCAGCTCGTATACCCGTGAAGCTTTCTTT. The chain couples TRBV7-3 to TRBJ1-1; no definite D call. This CDR3 is built from 12 residues. V was clipped by 4 bases and J by 7 bases, with 10 bases between them. CDR1 SGHTA and CDR2 FQGTGA come from the germline V gene.